The 8 T cell receptor beta chains given below trace back to one sample, sequenced in a study of blood T cell repertoires in COVID-19. The data were produced by immunoSEQ multiplex PCR, yet TCRdb's version contains in-frame clones alone and is incomplete. Among 120,000 to 150,000 clones listed, 65% to 80% were seen once. The sequenced sample was peripheral blood. The receptor set was obtained from a man aged 60 to 75 with acute or convalescent COVID-19.

The chain has TRBV12-3 or TRBV12-4 and TRBJ1-1; 8 nucleotides line up with TRBD1. V lost 6 bases to trimming and J lost 10 bases; unmatched junction nucleotides: 10. CDR3 size: 13 residues. Here the CDR3 DNA reads TGTGCCAGCAGCAAGGGACAGGTCGTGGGAGCTTTCTTT. The encoded protein is CASSKGQVVGAFF.

The V and J genes are TRBV24-1 and TRBJ2-1, with a tentative D call TRBD1 (6 bases). Germline V gene lookup returns CDR1 KGHDR and CDR2 SFDVKD. V lost 6 bases, J lost 0 bases, and 20 bases lay in between. The CDR3 has 18 residues. CDR3: CATSSYWARGSSYNEQFF. The CDR3 DNA reads TGTGCCACCAGTTCATATTGGGCAAGGGGGAGCTCCTACAATGAGCAGTTCTTC.

V and J are TRBV6-5 and TRBJ2-1, with TRBD2 matching 9 bases. The J segment lost 13 bases and the V segment lost 4 bases, leaving 8 bases of the junction unmatched. The CDR3 consists of 13 residues. Germline CDR1 reads MNHEY; CDR2 reads SVGAGI. Written as DNA, the CDR3 is TGTGCCAGCAGTTCGCGGGGGGGGACGCCCCAGTTCTTC. This translates into CASSSRGGTPQFF.

The chain has TRBV4-1 and TRBJ2-5; the D gene is possibly TRBD2 (5 bases). The CDR3 covers 14 residues. V was pared by 3 bases and J by 1 base, with 9 bases between. Per the germline V gene, CDR1 is MGHRA and CDR2 is YSYEKL. The CDR3 DNA follows: TGCGCCAGCAGCCACGCGGGTATCCAAGAGACCCAGTACTTC. It translates to CASSHAGIQETQYF.

The rearrangement uses TRBV6-5 and TRBJ2-1; maybe TRBD2 (5 bases). V gave up 9 bases and J gave up 5 bases, with 14 bases separating them. Germline V CDR1 and CDR2: MNHEY, SVGAGI. CDR3 size: 13 residues. The CDR3 loop reads CASDRGENNEQFF. The CDR3 nucleotides are TGTGCCAGTGACCGTGGGGAGAACAATGAGCAGTTCTTC.

This clone was counted only a few times. The rearrangement uses TRBV19 and TRBJ2-2; TRBD2 is a possible D gene (6 bases). Trimming pared 5 bases from V and 7 bases from J, leaving 8 bases between. The CDR3 spans 12 residues. Germline values: CDR1 LNHDA, CDR2 SQIVND (reference sequence). The CDR3 region is CASSQGLGELFF. CDR3 DNA: TGTGCCAGTAGTCAGGGACTCGGGGAGCTGTTTTTT.

This clone was picked up one time. The J gene is TRBJ1-6, the V gene TRBV7-2; D unresolved. CDR3 length: 15 residues. The V gene's germline CDR1 is SGHTA and CDR2 FQGNSA. V lost 5 bases to trimming and J lost 3 bases, with 11 bases between them. Here the CDR3 reads CASSTFLRYNSPLHF. In nucleotides, the CDR3 is TGTGCCAGCAGCACTTTCCTGCGCTATAATTCACCCCTCCACTTT.

The chain carries TRBV5-1 and TRBJ2-2; D perhaps matches TRBD2 (5 bases). The CDR3 has 14 amino acids. CDR1 is SGHRS and CDR2 is YFSETQ in the germline V gene. V was cut by 4 bases and J by 11 bases, with 18 bases left in between. CDR3 nucleotides: TGCGCCAGCAGCGGCACGGGCGGGCCGGTTGAGCTGTTTTTT. It translates to CASSGTGGPVELFF. Full variable domain (outside the CDR3, taken from reference TRBV5-1 and TRBJ2-2): KAGVTQTPRYLIKTRGQQVTLSCSPISGHRSVSWYQQTPGQGLQFLFEYFSETQRNKGNFPGRFSGRQFSNSRSEMNVSTLELGDSALYLCASSGTGGPVELFFGEGSRLTVL.